This TCR beta chain came from a study of blood T cell repertoires in COVID-19. Whole-study context: Collection of acute and convalescent COVID-19 samples took place in the United States, Italy and Spain. PBMCs, B-cell-depleted T cells, or T cells provided the cDNA or gDNA that made up the material.

In the original analysis: Amplification from reference gene primers served as the basis for estimated nucleated cell counts. The method was immunoSEQ multiplex PCR; TCRdb's version includes in-frame clones alone and lacks a portion of them. For V, J and clone size, that table is used; D and trimming come from the DNA. The table shows 200,000 to 250,000 clones, with approximately 86% occurring only once. The length of the CDR3 is 15 residues. Germline CDR1 is LGHDT and CDR2 is YNNKEL (reference sequence). V lost 4 bases and J 5 bases, leaving 15 bases between the germline ends. The specimen sequenced was peripheral blood. This chain connects TRBV3-1 (or the pseudogene TRBV3-2) to TRBJ1-5; D is perhaps TRBD1 (5 bases). This sequence originates from an older woman with active or convalescent COVID-19. In DNA, the CDR3 is TGTGCCAGCAGCCTCGGACATGGGGCAGATCAGCCCCAGCATTTT. Translation gives CASSLGHGADQPQHF.